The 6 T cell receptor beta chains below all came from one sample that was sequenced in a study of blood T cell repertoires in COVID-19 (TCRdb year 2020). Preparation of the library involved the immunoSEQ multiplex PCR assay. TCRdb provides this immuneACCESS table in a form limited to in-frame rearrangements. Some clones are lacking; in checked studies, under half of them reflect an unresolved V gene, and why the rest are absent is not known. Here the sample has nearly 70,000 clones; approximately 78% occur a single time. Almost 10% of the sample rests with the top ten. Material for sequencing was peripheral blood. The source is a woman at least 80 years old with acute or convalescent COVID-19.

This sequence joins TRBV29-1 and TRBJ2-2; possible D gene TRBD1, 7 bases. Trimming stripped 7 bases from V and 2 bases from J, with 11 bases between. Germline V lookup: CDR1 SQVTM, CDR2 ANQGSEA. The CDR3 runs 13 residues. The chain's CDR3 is CSGRDSNTGELFF. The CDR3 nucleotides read TGCAGCGGGAGGGACAGTAACACCGGGGAGCTGTTTTTT.

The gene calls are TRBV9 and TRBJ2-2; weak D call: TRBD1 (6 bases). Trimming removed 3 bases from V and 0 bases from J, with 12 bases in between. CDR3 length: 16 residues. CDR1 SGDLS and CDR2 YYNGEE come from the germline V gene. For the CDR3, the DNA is TGTGCCAGCAGCGCCACAGGGTACACGAACACCGGGGAGCTGTTTTTT. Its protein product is CASSATGYTNTGELFF.

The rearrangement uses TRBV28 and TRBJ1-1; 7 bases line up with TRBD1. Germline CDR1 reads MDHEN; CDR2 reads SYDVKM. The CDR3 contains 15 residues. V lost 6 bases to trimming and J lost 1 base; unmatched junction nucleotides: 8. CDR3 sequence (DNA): TGTGCCAGCAGGACCTTAAGACAGGGGAACACTGAAGCTTTCTTT. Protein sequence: CASRTLRQGNTEAFF.

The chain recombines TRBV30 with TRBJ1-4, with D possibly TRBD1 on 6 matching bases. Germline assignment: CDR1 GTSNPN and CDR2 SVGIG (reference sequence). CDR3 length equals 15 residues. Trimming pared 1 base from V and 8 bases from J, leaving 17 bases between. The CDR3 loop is CAWSAGGLAGEKLFF. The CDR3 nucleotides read TGTGCCTGGAGTGCGGGGGGGCTGGCTGGAGAAAAACTGTTTTTT. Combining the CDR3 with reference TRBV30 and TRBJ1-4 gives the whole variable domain SQTIHQWPATLVQPVGSPLSLECTVEGTSNPNLYWYRQAAGRGLQLLFYSVGIGQISSEVPQNLSASRPQDRQFILSSKKLLLSDSGFYLCAWSAGGLAGEKLFFGSGTQLSVL.

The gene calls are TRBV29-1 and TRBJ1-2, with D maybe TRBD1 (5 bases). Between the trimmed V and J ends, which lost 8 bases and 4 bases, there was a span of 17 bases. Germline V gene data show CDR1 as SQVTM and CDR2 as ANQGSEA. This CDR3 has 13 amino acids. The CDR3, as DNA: TGCAGCTCCAGCCAGGGTCTCCTCTATGGCTACACCTTC. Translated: CSSSQGLLYGYTF. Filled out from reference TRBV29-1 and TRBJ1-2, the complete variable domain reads SAVISQKPSRDICQRGTSLTIQCQVDSQVTMMFWYRQQPGQSLTLIATANQGSEATYESGFVIDKFPISRPNLTFSTLTVSNMSPEDSSIYLCSSSQGLLYGYTFGSGTRLTVV.

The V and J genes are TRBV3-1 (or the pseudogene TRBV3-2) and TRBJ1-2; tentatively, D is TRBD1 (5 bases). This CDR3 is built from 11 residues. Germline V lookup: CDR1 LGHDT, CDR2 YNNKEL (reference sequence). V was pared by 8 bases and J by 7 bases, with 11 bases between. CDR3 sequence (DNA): TGTGCCAGCGGCAGGGATTTTGGCTACACCTTC. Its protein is CASGRDFGYTF.